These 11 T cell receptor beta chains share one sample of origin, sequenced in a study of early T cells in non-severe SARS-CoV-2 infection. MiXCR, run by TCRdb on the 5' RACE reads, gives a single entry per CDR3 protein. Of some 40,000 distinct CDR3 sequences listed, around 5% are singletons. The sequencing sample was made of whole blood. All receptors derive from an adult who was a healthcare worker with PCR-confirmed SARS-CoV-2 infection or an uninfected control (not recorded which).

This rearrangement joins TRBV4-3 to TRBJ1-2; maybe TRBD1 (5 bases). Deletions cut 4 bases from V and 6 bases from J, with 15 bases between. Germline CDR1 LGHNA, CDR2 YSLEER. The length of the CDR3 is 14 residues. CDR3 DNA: TGCGCCAGCAGCCCAAGATGGGGGGACCATGGCTACACCTTC. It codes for CASSPRWGDHGYTF.

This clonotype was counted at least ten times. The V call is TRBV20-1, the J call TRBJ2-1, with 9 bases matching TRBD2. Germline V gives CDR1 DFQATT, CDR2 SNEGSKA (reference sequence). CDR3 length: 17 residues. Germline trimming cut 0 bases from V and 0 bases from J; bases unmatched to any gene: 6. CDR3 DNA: TGCAGTGCTAGAGACCCTAGCGGGACACTCTCCTACAATGAGCAGTTCTTC. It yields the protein CSARDPSGTLSYNEQFF.

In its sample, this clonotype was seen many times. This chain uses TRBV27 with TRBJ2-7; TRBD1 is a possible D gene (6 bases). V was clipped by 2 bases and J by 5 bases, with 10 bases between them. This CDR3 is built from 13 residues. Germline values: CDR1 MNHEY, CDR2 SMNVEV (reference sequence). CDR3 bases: TGTGCCAGCAGTTTACAGGGGATGGACGAGCAGTACTTC. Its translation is CASSLQGMDEQYF.

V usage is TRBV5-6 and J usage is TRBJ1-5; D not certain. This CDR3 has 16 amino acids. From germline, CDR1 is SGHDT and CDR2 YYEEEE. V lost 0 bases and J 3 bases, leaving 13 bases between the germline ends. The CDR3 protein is CASSLALGRDNQPQHF. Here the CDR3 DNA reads TGTGCCAGCAGCTTGGCCTTAGGACGGGACAATCAGCCCCAGCATTTT. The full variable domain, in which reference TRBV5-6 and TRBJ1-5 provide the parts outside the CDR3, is DAGVTQSPTHLIKTRGQQVTLRCSPKSGHDTVSWYQQALGQGPQFIFQYYEEEERQRGNFPDRFSGHQFPNYSSELNVNALLLGDSALYLCASSLALGRDNQPQHFGDGTRLSIL.

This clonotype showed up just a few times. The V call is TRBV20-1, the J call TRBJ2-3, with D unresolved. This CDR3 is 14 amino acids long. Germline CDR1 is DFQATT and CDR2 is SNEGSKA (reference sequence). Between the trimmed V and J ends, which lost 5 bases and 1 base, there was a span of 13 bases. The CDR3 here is CSALHSRGTDTQYF. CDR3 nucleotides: TGCAGTGCTCTTCATAGCAGAGGCACAGATACGCAGTATTTT.

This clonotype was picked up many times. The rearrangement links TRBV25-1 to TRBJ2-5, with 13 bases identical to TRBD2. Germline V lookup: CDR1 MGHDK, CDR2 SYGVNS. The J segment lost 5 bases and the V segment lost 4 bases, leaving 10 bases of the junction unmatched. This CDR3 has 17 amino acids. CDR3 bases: TGTGCCAGCAGTGGTAGGACTAGCGGGAGCGGGAAGGAGACCCAGTACTTC. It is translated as CASSGRTSGSGKETQYF.

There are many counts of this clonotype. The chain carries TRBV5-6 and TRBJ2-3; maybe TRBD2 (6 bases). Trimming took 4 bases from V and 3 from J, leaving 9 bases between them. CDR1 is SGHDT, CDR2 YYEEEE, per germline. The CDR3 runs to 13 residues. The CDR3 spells CASSAAGTDTQYF. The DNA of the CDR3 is TGTGCCAGCAGCGCGGCGGGGACAGATACGCAGTATTTT. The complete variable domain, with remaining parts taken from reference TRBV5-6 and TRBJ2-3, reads DAGVTQSPTHLIKTRGQQVTLRCSPKSGHDTVSWYQQALGQGPQFIFQYYEEEERQRGNFPDRFSGHQFPNYSSELNVNALLLGDSALYLCASSAAGTDTQYFGPGTRLTVL.

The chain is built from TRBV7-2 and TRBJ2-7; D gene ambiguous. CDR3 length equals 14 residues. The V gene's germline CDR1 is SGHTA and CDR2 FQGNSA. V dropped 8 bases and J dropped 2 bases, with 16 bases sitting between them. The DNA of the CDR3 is TGTGCCAGCGGCGCTTTTGGCGGAACCTACGAGCAGTACTTC. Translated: CASGAFGGTYEQYF.

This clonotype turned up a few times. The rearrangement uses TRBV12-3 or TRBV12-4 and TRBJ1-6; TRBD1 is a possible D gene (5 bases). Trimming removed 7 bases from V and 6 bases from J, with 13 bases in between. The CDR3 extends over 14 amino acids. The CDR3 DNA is TGTGCCAGCACCCTGGGGGGTCGTAATTCACCCCTCCACTTT. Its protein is CASTLGGRNSPLHF.

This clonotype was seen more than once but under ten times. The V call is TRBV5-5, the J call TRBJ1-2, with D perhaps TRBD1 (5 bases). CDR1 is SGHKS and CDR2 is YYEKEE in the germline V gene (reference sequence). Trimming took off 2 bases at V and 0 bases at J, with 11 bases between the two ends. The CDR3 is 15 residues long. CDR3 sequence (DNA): TGTGCCAGCAGCTTCCAGGGAACATCTAACTATGGCTACACCTTC. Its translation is CASSFQGTSNYGYTF.

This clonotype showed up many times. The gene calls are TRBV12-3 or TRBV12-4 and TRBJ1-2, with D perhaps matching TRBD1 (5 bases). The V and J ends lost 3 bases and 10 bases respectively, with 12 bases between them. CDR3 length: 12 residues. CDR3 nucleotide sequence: TGTGCCAGCAGTTTGGGGGTCGGTCCCTACACCTTC. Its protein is CASSLGVGPYTF.